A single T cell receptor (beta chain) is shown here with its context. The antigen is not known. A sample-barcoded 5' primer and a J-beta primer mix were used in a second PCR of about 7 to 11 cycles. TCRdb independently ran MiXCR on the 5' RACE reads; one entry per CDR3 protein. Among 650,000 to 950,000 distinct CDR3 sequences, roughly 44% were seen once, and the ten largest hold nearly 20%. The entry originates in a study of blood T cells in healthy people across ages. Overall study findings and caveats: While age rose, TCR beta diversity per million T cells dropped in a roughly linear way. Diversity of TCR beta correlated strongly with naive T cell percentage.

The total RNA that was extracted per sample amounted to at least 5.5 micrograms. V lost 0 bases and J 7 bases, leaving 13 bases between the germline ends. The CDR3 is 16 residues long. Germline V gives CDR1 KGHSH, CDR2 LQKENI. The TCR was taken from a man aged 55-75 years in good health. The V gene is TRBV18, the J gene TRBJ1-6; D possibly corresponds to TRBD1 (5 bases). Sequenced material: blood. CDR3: CASSPPAGTGNSPLHF. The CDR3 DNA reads TGTGCCAGCTCACCACCGGCCGGGACCGGGAATTCACCCCTCCACTTT. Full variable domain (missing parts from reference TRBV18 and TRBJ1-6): NAGVMQNPRHLVRRRGQEARLRCSPMKGHSHVYWYRQLPEEGLKFMVYLQKENIIDESGMPKERFSAEFPKEGPSILRIQQVVRGDSAAYFCASSPPAGTGNSPLHFGNGTRLTVT.